Below, one TCR beta chain is given with its context. Data came from immunoSEQ multiplex PCR; TCRdb stores just in-frame clones and leaves some out. The sample includes approximately 98,000 clones, over 70% of them seen just once. The J segment lost 8 bases and the V segment lost 3 bases, leaving 7 bases of the junction unmatched. Germline CDR1 is MNHEY and CDR2 is SVGAGI. The CDR3 contains 15 residues. The sample is drawn from a study of blood T cell repertoires in COVID-19. For the study at large: Donors in the United States, Italy and Spain gave samples during acute or convalescent COVID-19. The analysed material was cDNA or gDNA that came from T cells, B-cell-depleted T cells, or PBMCs.

This receptor was identified in a man aged 60-69 years with acute or convalescent COVID-19. The sequenced sample consisted of peripheral blood. The chain couples TRBV6-5 to TRBJ2-1; TRBD1 aligns across 10 bases. The CDR3 reads CASSYLGQGDDEQFF. The DNA of the CDR3 is TGTGCCAGCAGTTATCTCGGACAGGGGGACGATGAGCAGTTCTTC.